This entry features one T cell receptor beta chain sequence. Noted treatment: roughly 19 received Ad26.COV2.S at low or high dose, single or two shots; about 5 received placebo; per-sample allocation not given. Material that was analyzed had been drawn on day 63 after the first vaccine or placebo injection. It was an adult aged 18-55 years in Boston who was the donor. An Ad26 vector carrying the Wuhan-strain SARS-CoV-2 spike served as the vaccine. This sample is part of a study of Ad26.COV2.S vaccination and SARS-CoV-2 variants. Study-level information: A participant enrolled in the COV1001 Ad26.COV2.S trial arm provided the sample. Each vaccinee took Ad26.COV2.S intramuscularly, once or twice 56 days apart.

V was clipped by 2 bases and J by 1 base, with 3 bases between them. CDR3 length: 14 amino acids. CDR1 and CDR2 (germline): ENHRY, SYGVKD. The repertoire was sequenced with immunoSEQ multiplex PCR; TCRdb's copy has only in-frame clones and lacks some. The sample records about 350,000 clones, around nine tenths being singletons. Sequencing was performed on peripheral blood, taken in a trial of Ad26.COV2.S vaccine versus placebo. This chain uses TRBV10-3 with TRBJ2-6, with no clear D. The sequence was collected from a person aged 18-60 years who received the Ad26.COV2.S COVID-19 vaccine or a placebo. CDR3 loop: CAISEGSGANVLTF. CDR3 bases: TGTGCCATCAGTGAGGGATCTGGGGCCAACGTCCTGACTTTC.